These 21 T cell receptor beta chains share one sample of origin, sequenced in a study of blood T cell repertoires in COVID-19. The method was immunoSEQ multiplex PCR; TCRdb's version includes in-frame clones alone and lacks a portion of them. The sample consists of around 150,000 clones, about four fifths of them appearing once. Sequencing was done on a sample of PBMCs or T cells enriched from blood (not recorded which). The receptors derive from a woman in her fifties or sixties who had recovered from COVID-19.

The chain has TRBV19 and TRBJ1-2; D may be TRBD1 (5 bases). The CDR3 totals 17 residues. Trimming stripped 10 bases from V and 4 bases from J, with 28 bases between. Per germline, CDR1 LNHDA and CDR2 SQIVND (reference sequence). CDR3 DNA sequence: TGTGCCAATCCCTCGCGACAGTCAGAGCCAGAGCCCTATGGCTACACCTTC. Protein product: CANPSRQSEPEPYGYTF.

This rearrangement joins TRBV24-1 to TRBJ2-3, with D possibly TRBD2 on 6 matching bases. This CDR3 is 12 amino acids long. Deletions cut 5 bases from V and 8 bases from J, with 10 bases between. Germline V gene data show CDR1 as KGHDR and CDR2 as SFDVKD. CDR3 nucleotide sequence: TGTGCCACCAGTGTTGTGGGGGGTACGCAGTATTTT. It yields the protein CATSVVGGTQYF.

The CDR3 region has the DNA TGTGCCAGCAGAAGTTCCTCCGGGACAGGGTATCTTTATGAGCAGTTCTTC. Translation gives CASRSSSGTGYLYEQFF. This chain links TRBV7-2 with TRBJ2-1; TRBD1 agrees at 9 bases. This CDR3 is 17 amino acids long. The germline CDR1 and CDR2 sequences are SGHTA and FQGNSA. V dropped 6 bases and J dropped 8; count of bases not matched to a gene: 17.

This clone was counted only a few times. The chain links TRBV3-1 (or the pseudogene TRBV3-2) to TRBJ1-1; 11 bases match TRBD1. The CDR3 covers 14 residues. V gave up 4 bases and J gave up 4 bases; unmatched junction bases: 2. CDR1 is LGHDT and CDR2 is YNNKEL in the germline V gene (reference sequence). The DNA of the CDR3 is TGTGCCAGCAGCCCGGGACAGGGGGTCACTGAAGCTTTCTTT. This codes for CASSPGQGVTEAFF.

The chain combines TRBV19 with TRBJ1-1; D not resolved. Deletions cut 4 bases from V and 3 bases from J, with 15 bases between. CDR1 is LNHDA and CDR2 is SQIVND in the germline V gene (reference sequence). CDR3 size: 15 residues. CDR3 DNA: TGTGCCAGTAGTACTCGGGATTTTGAAGACACTGAAGCTTTCTTT. Amino acids: CASSTRDFEDTEAFF.

The chain has TRBV5-1 and TRBJ2-1, with 8 bases that match TRBD1. This CDR3 is 17 amino acids long. Germline V gene data show CDR1 as SGHRS and CDR2 as YFSETQ. J was trimmed by 8 bases and V by 2 bases; bases with no gene match: 15. The CDR3 nucleotides are TGCGCCAGCAGCTTACTAGGTCCAGGGGGCGGTTCTGATGAGCAGTTCTTC. This gives the protein CASSLLGPGGGSDEQFF. Drawing the rest from reference TRBV5-1 and TRBJ2-1, the complete variable domain is KAGVTQTPRYLIKTRGQQVTLSCSPISGHRSVSWYQQTPGQGLQFLFEYFSETQRNKGNFPGRFSGRQFSNSRSEMNVSTLELGDSALYLCASSLLGPGGGSDEQFFGPGTRLTVL.

The chain joins TRBV4-2 to TRBJ1-2; D perhaps matches TRBD1 (6 bases). Germline CDR1 and CDR2: LGHNA and YNFKEQ. V shed 0 bases and J shed 8 bases, with 13 bases lying between them. The CDR3 consists of 14 residues. CDR3 loop: CASSQEQGAVGYTF. CDR3 sequence (DNA): TGTGCCAGCAGCCAAGAACAGGGAGCGGTGGGCTACACCTTC.

This clone was observed at least ten times. The chain is built from TRBV5-8 and TRBJ2-1; D perhaps matches TRBD2 (5 bases). The V end lost 4 bases, the J end lost 0 bases, and 11 bases lay between the germline ends. The germline CDR1 and CDR2 sequences are SGHTS and YDEGEE. The CDR3 runs 15 residues. The CDR3 sequence: CASSPGVSSYNEQFF. CDR3 DNA: TGTGCCAGCAGCCCCGGGGTTAGCTCCTACAATGAGCAGTTCTTC.

The genes are TRBV27 and TRBJ2-5; D might be TRBD2 (5 bases). The CDR3 length is 13 residues. Between the trimmed V and J ends, which lost 3 bases and 12 bases, there was a span of 17 bases. Germline-derived CDR1 and CDR2 are MNHEY and SMNVEV (reference sequence). The CDR3, as DNA: TGTGCCAGCAGTTTTTCAAGCGGAGCGTTAGAGTACTTC. It encodes CASSFSSGALEYF.

V usage is TRBV3-1 (or the pseudogene TRBV3-2) and J usage is TRBJ2-2; 10 bases align to TRBD1. CDR1 is LGHDT, CDR2 YNNKEL, per germline (reference sequence). This CDR3 is built from 19 residues. Losses at the gene ends were 6 bases for V and 1 base for J; bases not matched to a gene: 14. In nucleotides, the CDR3 is TGTGCCAGCAGGGGGAGTTCCGGGACAGGGGCCGTGAACACCGGGGAGCTGTTTTTT. Its protein is CASRGSSGTGAVNTGELFF.

This chain uses TRBV2 with TRBJ2-2; 8 bases match TRBD1. The CDR3 has 14 amino acids. Germline CDR1 is SNHLY and CDR2 is FYNNEI. V dropped 6 bases and J dropped 5; count of bases not matched to a gene: 5. The DNA of the CDR3 is TGTGCCAGCAGAGTTAGACAGGGGACCGGGGAGCTGTTTTTT. As protein: CASRVRQGTGELFF.

The chain links TRBV5-1 to TRBJ2-7, with D unresolved. V lost 0 bases to trimming and J lost 3 bases, with 10 bases between them. This CDR3 is built from 14 residues. Germline CDR1 and CDR2: SGHRS and YFSETQ. The CDR3 region has the DNA TGCGCCAGCAGCTTGGGCTCCTCAGGCTACGAGCAGTACTTC. As protein: CASSLGSSGYEQYF.

The CDR3 nucleotides are TGTGCCAGCAGCTTAGTCGGGACAGCCTCCACCCGAAACACCATATATTTT. Translation gives CASSLVGTASTRNTIYF. This chain links TRBV7-8 with TRBJ1-3; 7 nucleotides align to TRBD1. The V segment lost 1 base and the J segment 5 bases; nucleotides outside the gene matches: 11. CDR1 SGHVS and CDR2 FQNEAQ come from the germline V gene. The CDR3 contains 17 residues. Supplemented by reference TRBV7-8 and TRBJ1-3, the full variable domain reads GAGVSQSPRYKVAKRGQDVALRCDPISGHVSLFWYQQALGQGPEFLTYFQNEAQLDKSGLPSDRFFAERPEGSVSTLKIQRTQQEDSAVYLCASSLVGTASTRNTIYFGEGSWLTVV.

The rearrangement links TRBV5-1 to TRBJ1-1; tentatively, D is TRBD1 (5 bases). The CDR3 has 14 amino acids. The V end was cut by 2 bases, the J end by 2 bases, with 10 bases between. Germline CDR1 is SGHRS and CDR2 is YFSETQ. CDR3 protein: CASSFMTDNTEAFF. The CDR3 coding sequence is TGCGCCAGCAGCTTTATGACAGACAACACTGAAGCTTTCTTT.

The chain is built from TRBV19 and TRBJ1-1; 9 bases agree with TRBD1. Germline CDR1 is LNHDA and CDR2 is SQIVND (reference sequence). This CDR3 spans 14 amino acids. J was trimmed by 11 bases and V by 5 bases; bases with no gene match: 12. The CDR3 coding sequence is TGTGCCAGTAGTCGCGGGACAGGGAATTTTGGGGCTTTCTTT. It specifies CASSRGTGNFGAFF.

In this sample, this clone turned up a few times. This sequence joins TRBV6-7 and TRBJ1-5; D possibly corresponds to TRBD1 (5 bases). TRBV6-7 is identified as an open reading frame with a role that is uncertain. V was trimmed by 2 bases and J by 0 bases, leaving 23 bases between them. The CDR3 runs to 20 residues. The CDR3 nucleotides read TGTGCCAGCAGTTACCTTAGATGGGCAGGGAGGGAATATAGCAATCAGCCCCAGCATTTT. Protein sequence: CASSYLRWAGREYSNQPQHF.

This sequence joins TRBV19 and TRBJ1-4; the D gene is possibly TRBD1 (5 bases). From germline, CDR1 is LNHDA and CDR2 SQIVND (reference sequence). Trimming took off 6 bases at V and 0 bases at J, with 14 bases between the two ends. There are 16 residues in the CDR3. The CDR3 here is CASRMQGLATNEKLFF. The CDR3, as DNA: TGTGCCAGTAGGATGCAGGGACTTGCAACTAATGAAAAACTGTTTTTT.

This sequence joins TRBV5-1 and TRBJ1-2, with TRBD1 as a possible D gene (6 bases). Trimming removed 7 bases at V and 4 bases at J, with 23 bases between. Germline lookup yields CDR1 SGHRS and CDR2 YFSETQ. CDR3 length equals 16 residues. CDR3 sequence reads: CASSYSGALAPYGYTF. Here the CDR3 DNA reads TGCGCCAGCTCCTATTCAGGGGCCTTAGCCCCCTATGGCTACACCTTC.

This chain uses TRBV10-1 with TRBJ1-2; 7 nucleotides agree with TRBD1. Germline trimming cut 8 bases from V and 6 bases from J; bases unmatched to any gene: 9. The V gene's germline CDR1 is WNHNN and CDR2 SYGVQD (reference sequence). The CDR3 is 13 amino acids. DNA for the CDR3: TGCGCCAGCCCCCGGGGACAGCTCCATGGCTACACCTTC. Translated, it gives CASPRGQLHGYTF.

The rearrangement uses TRBV24-1 and TRBJ2-2, with 8 bases matching TRBD2. V was pared by 3 bases and J by 4 bases, with 9 bases of the junction left unmatched. Germline V lookup: CDR1 KGHDR, CDR2 SFDVKD. The CDR3 extends over 17 amino acids. The DNA of the CDR3 is TGTGCCACCAGTGATCCAGGGAGCCTAGCGGGCACCGGGGAGCTGTTTTTT. This sequence encodes CATSDPGSLAGTGELFF.

This clone was found a few times. V is TRBV4-2 and J is TRBJ2-3; TRBD2 aligns across 11 bases. CDR3 length: 15 residues. Germline CDR1 LGHNA, CDR2 YNFKEQ. Trimming at V came to 4 bases and at J to 1 base, leaving 1 base not matched to a gene. The CDR3 spells CASSRGLAGTDTQYF. CDR3 DNA: TGTGCCAGCAGCCGGGGACTAGCGGGCACAGATACGCAGTATTTT.